This TCR beta chain was observed in a study of T-cell reconstitution after alpha-beta-depleted transplantation in children. The study, taken as a whole, reports: Day-60 TCRbeta diversity that was high in some patients was derived from surviving recipient T cells and thymic progenitors. A year had passed since transplant, and T-cell counts and diversity by then came mostly from newly produced T cells. It was reported that alpha-beta T cells came from several hundred expanded graft clones (about two months after transplant).

The CDR3 consists of 16 residues. Per the germline V gene, CDR1 is MGHRA and CDR2 is YSYEKL. V lost 6 bases, J lost 1 base, and 15 bases lay in between. A word on this clonotype: As yet, its antigen is unknown.

This sample's TCRbeta library carried unique molecular identifier barcodes. TCRdb re-derived calls from the PCR reads in MiXCR, one entry per CDR3 protein. The table shows about 640,000 distinct CDR3 sequences, with approximately 12% occurring only once. The gene calls are TRBV4-1 and TRBJ2-2; D is unclear. The sequence was collected from a male patient between 5 and 17 years old who had a stem cell transplant for acute myeloid leukemia, so the T cells may come from the graft donor. The sample consisted of PBMCs, mostly from graft donor cells, taken 360 days after TCRalphabeta/CD19-depleted stem cell transplant. The CDR3: CASSPVVLLNTGELFF. CDR3 coding DNA: TGCGCCAGCAGTCCGGTGGTCCTCTTGAACACCGGGGAGCTGTTTTTT.